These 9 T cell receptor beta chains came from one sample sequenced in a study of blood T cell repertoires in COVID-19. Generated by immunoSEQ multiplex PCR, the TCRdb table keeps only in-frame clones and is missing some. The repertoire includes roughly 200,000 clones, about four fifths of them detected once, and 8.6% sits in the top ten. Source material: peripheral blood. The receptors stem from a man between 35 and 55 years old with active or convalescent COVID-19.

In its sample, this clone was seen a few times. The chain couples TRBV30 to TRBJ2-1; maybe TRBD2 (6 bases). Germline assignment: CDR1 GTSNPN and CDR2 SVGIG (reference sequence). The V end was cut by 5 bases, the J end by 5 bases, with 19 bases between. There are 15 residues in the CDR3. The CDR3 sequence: CAWCPSGGFHNEQFF. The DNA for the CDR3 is TGTGCCTGGTGCCCCTCCGGGGGTTTCCACAATGAGCAGTTCTTC.

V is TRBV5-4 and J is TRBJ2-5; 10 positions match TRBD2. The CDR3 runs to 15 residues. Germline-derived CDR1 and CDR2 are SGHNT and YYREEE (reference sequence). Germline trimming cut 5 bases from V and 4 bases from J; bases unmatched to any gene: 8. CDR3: CASRASGRGTETQYF. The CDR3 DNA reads TGTGCCAGCAGAGCTAGCGGGAGAGGTACAGAGACCCAGTACTTC.

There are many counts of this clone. CDR3 bases: TGTGCCAGCAGCCAGACAGGGTGGACTGAAGCTTTCTTT. As protein: CASSQTGWTEAFF. This chain joins TRBV7-2 and TRBJ1-1; 7 bases map to TRBD1. The CDR3 sequence is 13 residues long. Losses at the gene ends were 5 bases for V and 5 bases for J; bases not matched to a gene: 5. Germline V gene data show CDR1 as SGHTA and CDR2 as FQGNSA.

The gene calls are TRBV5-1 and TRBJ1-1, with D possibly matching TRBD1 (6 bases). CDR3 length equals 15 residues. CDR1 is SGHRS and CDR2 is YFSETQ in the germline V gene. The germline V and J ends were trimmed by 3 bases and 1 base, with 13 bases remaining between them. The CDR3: CASSSGTSPNTEAFF. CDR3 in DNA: TGCGCCAGCAGCTCGGGGACATCTCCGAACACTGAAGCTTTCTTT.

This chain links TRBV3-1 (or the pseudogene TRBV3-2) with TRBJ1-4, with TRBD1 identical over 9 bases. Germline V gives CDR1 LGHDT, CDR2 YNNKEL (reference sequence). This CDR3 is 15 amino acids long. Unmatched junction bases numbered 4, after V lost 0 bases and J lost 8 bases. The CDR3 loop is CASSQDGTGREKLFF. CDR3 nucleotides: TGTGCCAGCAGCCAAGATGGGACAGGGCGCGAAAAACTGTTTTTT.

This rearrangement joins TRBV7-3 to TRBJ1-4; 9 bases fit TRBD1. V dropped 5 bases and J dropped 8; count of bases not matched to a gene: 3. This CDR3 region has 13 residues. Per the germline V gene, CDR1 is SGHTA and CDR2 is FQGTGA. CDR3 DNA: TGTGCCAGCAGCCGGGACAGGGACGAAAAACTGTTTTTT. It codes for CASSRDRDEKLFF.

This CDR3 reads CASSYSRASGGGPYNEQFF. As DNA, the CDR3 is TGTGCCAGCAGTTACTCCCGGGCTAGCGGGGGGGGACCCTACAATGAGCAGTTCTTC. The rearrangement joins TRBV6-2 or TRBV6-3 to TRBJ2-1; 12 bases fit TRBD2. The CDR3 has 19 amino acids. Trimming took 0 bases from V and 2 from J; bases not matched to a gene: 8. The V gene's germline CDR1 is MNHEY and CDR2 SVGEGT.

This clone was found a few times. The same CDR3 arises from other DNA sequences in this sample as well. CDR3: CASSLAGANTEAFF. For the CDR3, the DNA is TGTGCCAGCAGCTTAGCGGGGGCTAACACTGAAGCTTTCTTT. The chain combines TRBV7-2 with TRBJ1-1; a possible D gene is TRBD1 (6 bases). The V and J ends lost 0 bases and 2 bases respectively, with 7 bases between them. The germline V gene encodes CDR1 SGHTA and CDR2 FQGNSA. The CDR3 is made up of 14 amino acids. Looking up the rest from reference TRBV7-2 and TRBJ1-1 gives the full variable domain: GAGVSQSPSNKVTEKGKDVELRCDPISGHTALYWYRQSLGQGLEFLIYFQGNSAPDKSGLPSDRFSAERTGGSVSTLTIQRTQQEDSAVYLCASSLAGANTEAFFGQGTRLTVV.

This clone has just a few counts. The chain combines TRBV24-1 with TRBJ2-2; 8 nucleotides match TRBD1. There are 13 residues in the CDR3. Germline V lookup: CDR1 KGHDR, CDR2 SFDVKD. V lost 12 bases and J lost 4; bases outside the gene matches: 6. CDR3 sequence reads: CASLGTGTGELFF. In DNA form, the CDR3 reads TGTGCCTCTCTCGGGACAGGCACCGGGGAGCTGTTTTTT.